This is a list of T cell receptor beta chains from one sample in a study of breast tumors, draining lymph nodes, adjacent tissues. TCRdb used MiXCR to reprocess the multiplex PCR reads, holding one entry per CDR3 protein. The data contain approximately 170,000 distinct CDR3 sequences, around a third of them singletons. Source material: axillary lymph node tissue. The receptor set was obtained from a female donor with breast cancer. Some clones in this sample may be carry-over from other donors' samples. Both conserved end residues are trimmed from each CDR3. Some rows have no size entry. The others give once, few or many, or a class for an expanded clone.

v_call: TRBV11-2
clone_size: many
j_call: TRBJ2-1
cdr3_aa: ASSLDLLIAASSYNEQF

v_call: TRBV12-5
clone_size: -
j_call: TRBJ2-3
cdr3_aa: ASNRLAGGTDTQY

v_call: TRBV15
clone_size: -
j_call: TRBJ2-2
cdr3_aa: ATSSLRGVSSSGELF

v_call: TRBV12-3/TRBV12-4
clone_size: -
j_call: TRBJ1-5
cdr3_aa: ASGQGTTRATNQPQH

v_call: TRBV5-6
clone_size: -
j_call: TRBJ1-6
cdr3_aa: ASSRGTVHNSPLH

v_call: TRBV3-1
clone_size: -
j_call: TRBJ2-7
cdr3_aa: ASTQGPSGSGEQY

v_call: TRBV7-2
clone_size: many
j_call: TRBJ2-7
cdr3_aa: ASSLDGTTYEQY

v_call: TRBV12-3/TRBV12-4
clone_size: many
j_call: TRBJ2-1
cdr3_aa: ASSLRGRAGYNEQF

v_call: TRBV19
clone_size: many
j_call: TRBJ1-6
cdr3_aa: ASSPRQGSYNSPLH

v_call: TRBV7-3
clone_size: many
j_call: TRBJ2-2
cdr3_aa: ASRASGSGNTGELF

v_call: TRBV29-1
clone_size: once
j_call: TRBJ2-1
cdr3_aa: SSQTVFSYNEQF

v_call: TRBV29-1
clone_size: -
j_call: TRBJ2-6
cdr3_aa: SVVGSGRANVLT

v_call: TRBV4-1
clone_size: many
j_call: TRBJ2-1
cdr3_aa: ASSQTSGTSSYNEQF

v_call: TRBV4-2
clone_size: -
j_call: TRBJ2-7
cdr3_aa: ASSPSGGAIEQY

v_call: TRBV12-3/TRBV12-4
clone_size: -
j_call: TRBJ2-1
cdr3_aa: ASSLVGGRSVQQF

v_call: TRBV6-1
clone_size: few
j_call: TRBJ2-1
cdr3_aa: ASRSYGGPGEQF

v_call: TRBV7-3
clone_size: many
j_call: TRBJ2-1
cdr3_aa: ASSLNFGEQF

v_call: TRBV6-6
clone_size: many
j_call: TRBJ2-5
cdr3_aa: ASSYLGLAGETQY

v_call: TRBV20-1
clone_size: -
j_call: TRBJ2-1
cdr3_aa: SAPDRNTGTSDNEQF

v_call: TRBV13
clone_size: many
j_call: TRBJ2-7
cdr3_aa: ASSPAGQGSYEQY

v_call: TRBV2
clone_size: medium-sized
j_call: TRBJ1-6
cdr3_aa: ATEIGNSPLH

v_call: TRBV7-2
clone_size: -
j_call: TRBJ2-1
cdr3_aa: ASSSNPLPGANKQF

v_call: TRBV11-2
clone_size: -
j_call: TRBJ2-3
cdr3_aa: ASSNTGTGGTQY

v_call: TRBV10-2
clone_size: -
j_call: TRBJ1-2
cdr3_aa: ASSESESYGYT

v_call: TRBV10-3
clone_size: -
j_call: TRBJ2-1
cdr3_aa: AISDVGAVSYNEQF

v_call: TRBV27
clone_size: -
j_call: TRBJ1-1
cdr3_aa: ASSSTGQGGNTEAF

v_call: TRBV6-6
clone_size: many
j_call: TRBJ1-6
cdr3_aa: ASSPRGSQNSPLH

v_call: TRBV5-6
clone_size: many
j_call: TRBJ2-5
cdr3_aa: ASSFSLGTVQETQY